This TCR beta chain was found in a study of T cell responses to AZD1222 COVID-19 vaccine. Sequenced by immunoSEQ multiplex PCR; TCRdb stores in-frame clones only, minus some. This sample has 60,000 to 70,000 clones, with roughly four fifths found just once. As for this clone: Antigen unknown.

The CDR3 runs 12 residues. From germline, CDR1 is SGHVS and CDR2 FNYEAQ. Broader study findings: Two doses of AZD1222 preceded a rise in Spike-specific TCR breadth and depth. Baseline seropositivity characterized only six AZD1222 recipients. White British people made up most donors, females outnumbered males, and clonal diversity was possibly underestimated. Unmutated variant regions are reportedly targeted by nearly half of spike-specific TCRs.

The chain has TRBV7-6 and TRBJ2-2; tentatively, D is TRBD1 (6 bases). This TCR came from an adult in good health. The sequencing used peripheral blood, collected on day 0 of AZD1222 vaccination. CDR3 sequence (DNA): TGTGGCAGGGGCCCGCGCACCGGGGAGCTGTTTTTT. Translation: CGRGPRTGELFF.